This entry lists 31 T cell receptor beta chains sequenced from one sample in a study of control samples from healthy donors and cancer patients (dated by TCRdb to about 2020). The library was built by means of the immunoSEQ multiplex PCR assay. The clones in this table, taken by TCRdb from immuneACCESS, are in-frame only. Not every clone is retained; where verified, under half of the shortfall comes from an unresolved V gene, and the cause of the rest is unknown. The sample profile shows 120,000 to 150,000 clones; around nine tenths of them were found once. The ten largest make up over 9% of the sample. The sequenced material came from blood. Receptors were obtained from a man aged 25-45 years in good health.

The V gene is TRBV7-9, the J gene TRBJ2-1; D remains unclear. Looked up from germline, CDR1 is SEHNR and CDR2 is FQNEAQ (reference sequence). CDR3 length: 15 amino acids. The V end was cut by 5 bases, the J end by 1 base, with 12 bases between. CDR3 protein: CASSPRGQSYNEQFF. CDR3 bases: TGTGCCAGCAGCCCCCGTGGGCAATCCTACAATGAGCAGTTCTTC.

This clone was picked up one time. This rearrangement joins TRBV6-7 to TRBJ1-1; TRBD1 might be the D (5 bases). TRBV6-7 is classed as an ORF, of uncertain function. V was clipped by 7 bases and J by 9 bases, with 9 bases between them. This CDR3 has 10 residues. This CDR3 is CASNQGKAFF. The CDR3 DNA reads TGTGCCAGCAATCAGGGTAAAGCTTTCTTT.

The V gene is TRBV5-8, the J gene TRBJ2-6; unclear D gene. V lost 1 base, J lost 0 bases, and 2 bases lay in between. Germline V gene data show CDR1 as SGHTS and CDR2 as YDEGEE. The length of the CDR3 is 14 residues. The CDR3 protein is CASSLYSGANVLTF. CDR3 coding DNA: TGTGCCAGCAGCTTGTACTCTGGGGCCAACGTCCTGACTTTC. Drawing the rest from reference TRBV5-8 and TRBJ2-6, the complete variable domain is EAGVTQSPTHLIKTRGQQATLRCSPISGHTSVYWYQQALGLGLQFLLWYDEGEERNRGNFPPRFSGRQFPNYSSELNVNALELEDSALYLCASSLYSGANVLTFGAGSRLTVL.

There are a few counts of this clone. The rearrangement uses TRBV28 and TRBJ1-1; D remains unclear. This CDR3 comprises 12 residues. Per the germline V gene, CDR1 is MDHEN and CDR2 is SYDVKM. V gave up 1 base and J gave up 8 bases, with 8 bases separating them. CDR3 protein: CASSLSHREAFF. CDR3 sequence (DNA): TGTGCCAGCAGTTTATCACACAGAGAAGCTTTCTTT.

This sequence joins TRBV28 and TRBJ1-1; D gene ambiguous. The CDR3 sequence is 15 residues long. V shed 4 bases and J shed 2 bases, with 14 bases lying between them. CDR1 and CDR2 from the germline V gene are MDHEN and SYDVKM. CDR3 DNA sequence: TGTGCCAGCAGTTCAATCGCCGGGCCTAACACTGAAGCTTTCTTT. This sequence encodes CASSSIAGPNTEAFF.

In this sample, this clone turned up once. The gene calls are TRBV19 and TRBJ2-1, with a weak D call TRBD2 (7 bases). This CDR3 contains 13 residues. The V end lost 9 bases, the J end lost 6 bases, and 15 bases lay between the germline ends. Germline assignment: CDR1 LNHDA and CDR2 SQIVND (reference sequence). CDR3 sequence: CASKEGGRNEQFF. The CDR3 bases are TGTGCCAGCAAGGAGGGGGGGCGCAATGAGCAGTTCTTC.

The chain uses TRBV11-3 and TRBJ2-7; TRBD2 might be the D (6 bases). Germline V CDR1 and CDR2: SGHNT, YENEEA. Trimming took 3 bases from V and 1 from J, leaving 10 bases between them. The CDR3 contains 14 residues. The CDR3 loop is CASSFGTGSYEQYF. The CDR3 DNA sequence: TGTGCCAGCAGCTTCGGGACTGGTTCCTACGAGCAGTACTTC.

This chain connects TRBV6-1 to TRBJ2-3; 7 bases fit TRBD1. Germline loops: CDR1 MNHNS, CDR2 SASEGT. The trim removed 2 bases at V and 6 bases at J, leaving 14 bases unmatched. CDR3 size: 17 residues. CDR3 coding DNA: TGTGCCAGCAGTGAAAGGCTGACAGGGACCAGGCTGGATACGCAGTATTTT. It yields the protein CASSERLTGTRLDTQYF.

J is TRBJ2-2 and V is TRBV11-3, with 9 bases aligning to TRBD1. V was pared by 4 bases and J by 7 bases, with 10 bases of the junction left unmatched. CDR1 is SGHNT, CDR2 YENEEA, per germline. CDR3 length equals 16 residues. As DNA, the CDR3 is TGTGCCAGCAGCTCCACCGCCGGGACAGGGTTCGGGGAGCTGTTTTTT. It encodes CASSSTAGTGFGELFF.

This clone was seen once. The chain uses TRBV6-5 and TRBJ1-3; no definite D call. The CDR3 consists of 16 residues. V was clipped by 2 bases and J by 3 bases, with 14 bases between them. Germline loops: CDR1 MNHEY, CDR2 SVGAGI. As DNA, the CDR3 is TGTGCCAGCAGTTACCTGCCTCTGCGCCTTGGAAACACCATATATTTT. Translation gives CASSYLPLRLGNTIYF.

The CDR3 sequence: CASSSGDVWRASYNEQFF. In DNA form, the CDR3 reads TGTGCCAGCAGCTCGGGGGACGTCTGGCGGGCGTCCTACAATGAGCAGTTCTTC. This sequence joins TRBV7-2 and TRBJ2-1; D possibly corresponds to TRBD2 (6 bases). V lost 4 bases to trimming and J lost 1 base, with 20 bases between them. Germline CDR1 SGHTA, CDR2 FQGNSA. CDR3 length: 18 residues.

V usage is TRBV19 and J usage is TRBJ1-1; 9 bases match TRBD1. The CDR3 is 14 amino acids. Germline V gene data show CDR1 as LNHDA and CDR2 as SQIVND (reference sequence). Trimming took 3 bases from V and 4 from J; bases not matched to a gene: 3. The DNA for the CDR3 is TGTGCCAGTAGTATCGGGGACAGGGTCACTGAAGCTTTCTTT. This encodes CASSIGDRVTEAFF.

The V and J genes are TRBV5-1 and TRBJ2-7, with TRBD1 identical over 7 bases. The V gene end was trimmed by 3 bases and the J gene end by 4 bases; junction bases not matched to a gene: 10. From germline, CDR1 is SGHRS and CDR2 YFSETQ. The CDR3 spans 15 residues. The CDR3 loop reads CASSYRGERVYEQYF. The CDR3 DNA follows: TGCGCCAGCAGCTACAGGGGTGAGAGGGTTTACGAGCAGTACTTC.

CDR3 in DNA: TGCGCCAGCAGCCAAGATCCGTACAGCAATCAGCCCCAGCATTTT. This sequence encodes CASSQDPYSNQPQHF. The genes are TRBV4-3 and TRBJ1-5; D remains unclear. The CDR3 is made up of 15 amino acids. Germline V lookup: CDR1 LGHNA, CDR2 YSLEER. The ends were cut back, 0 bases at V and 1 base at J, with 7 bases in the middle.

J is TRBJ2-2 and V is TRBV2; 9 nucleotides align to TRBD2. The V and J ends lost 6 bases and 7 bases, in that order; junction bases with no gene match: 9. From germline, CDR1 is SNHLY and CDR2 FYNNEI. The CDR3 totals 15 residues. CDR3 in DNA: TGTGCCAGCAGAGAGGGACTAGCCTCAGTCGGGGAGCTGTTTTTT. Encoded protein: CASREGLASVGELFF.

The table lists this clone with a count of one. The chain recombines TRBV14 with TRBJ2-7, with TRBD1 matching 8 bases. Germline V lookup: CDR1 SGHDN, CDR2 FVKESK. There are 15 residues in the CDR3. The ends lost 0 bases at V and 3 bases at J; junction bases unmatched: 4. The CDR3 is CASSQDRGRFYEQYF. CDR3 nucleotide sequence: TGTGCCAGCAGCCAAGACAGGGGGCGATTCTACGAGCAGTACTTC.

This clone was detected only once. The chain uses TRBV20-1 and TRBJ2-7; either TRBD1 or TRBD2 may supply D (5 bases each). This CDR3 comprises 16 residues. The V end lost 3 bases, the J end lost 4 bases, and 22 bases lay between the germline ends. From germline, CDR1 is DFQATT and CDR2 SNEGSKA (reference sequence). CDR3: CSASGRGPRTIYEQYF. For the CDR3, the DNA is TGCAGTGCTAGTGGAAGGGGACCTCGGACGATTTACGAGCAGTACTTC.

The rearrangement joins TRBV11-3 to TRBJ2-5; 8 bases line up with TRBD1. Germline CDR1 is SGHNT and CDR2 is YENEEA. The CDR3 totals 12 residues. J was trimmed by 3 bases and V by 8 bases; bases with no gene match: 2. This CDR3 reads CASGTGEETQYF. The CDR3 DNA follows: TGTGCCAGCGGGACAGGAGAAGAGACCCAGTACTTC.

V and J are TRBV15 and TRBJ2-5; 11 bases are a match to TRBD2. The junction had 12 bases not matched to a gene; V was cut back by 3 bases and J by 0 bases. The CDR3 spans 19 residues. Germline-derived CDR1 and CDR2 are LNHNV and YYDKDF (reference sequence). The CDR3 sequence: CATSSSYDPGLADQETQYF. Written as DNA, the CDR3 is TGTGCCACCAGCAGCTCCTATGATCCGGGACTAGCGGACCAAGAGACCCAGTACTTC.

This chain joins TRBV6-5 and TRBJ1-1; D ambiguous. The CDR3 spans 14 residues. Trimming pared 2 bases from V and 2 bases from J, leaving 9 bases between. Germline values: CDR1 MNHEY, CDR2 SVGAGI. The CDR3 DNA reads TGTGCCAGCAGTTACGATAGACTAAACACTGAAGCTTTCTTT. This gives the protein CASSYDRLNTEAFF.

The chain has TRBV2 and TRBJ1-1; D gene ambiguous. Germline-derived CDR1 and CDR2 are SNHLY and FYNNEI. The CDR3 totals 14 residues. The V gene lost 4 bases and the J gene lost 0 bases, with 9 bases spanning the gap. The CDR3 region has the DNA TGTGCCAGCAGTGCTCAGGCGGTGAACACTGAAGCTTTCTTT. Translated: CASSAQAVNTEAFF.

V usage is TRBV28 and J usage is TRBJ2-7; TRBD2 agrees at 9 bases. This CDR3 has 14 residues. CDR1 is MDHEN and CDR2 is SYDVKM in the germline V gene. Trimming cost V 7 bases and J 3 bases; bases outside gene matches: 7. The CDR3 protein is CASNLAGTLYEQYF. The CDR3 DNA reads as TGTGCCAGCAACCTAGCGGGGACCCTCTACGAGCAGTACTTC. Combining the CDR3 with reference TRBV28 and TRBJ2-7 gives the whole variable domain DVKVTQSSRYLVKRTGEKVFLECVQDMDHENMFWYRQDPGLGLRLIYFSYDVKMKEKGDIPEGYSVSREKKERFSLILESASTNQTSMYLCASNLAGTLYEQYFGPGTRLTVT.

The chain has TRBV6-5 and TRBJ1-3; D is unclear. This CDR3 comprises 15 residues. Per germline, CDR1 MNHEY and CDR2 SVGAGI. The V end lost 2 bases, the J end lost 0 bases, and 8 bases lay between the germline ends. CDR3 protein: CASSYQASSGNTIYF. CDR3 sequence (DNA): TGTGCCAGCAGTTACCAGGCCAGCTCTGGAAACACCATATATTTT.

The chain recombines TRBV19 with TRBJ1-2; D might be TRBD1 (5 bases). The V gene lost 6 bases and the J gene lost 5 bases, with 13 bases spanning the gap. The length of the CDR3 is 13 residues. The V gene's germline CDR1 is LNHDA and CDR2 SQIVND (reference sequence). The DNA of the CDR3 is TGTGCCAGTAGCCCCGGGACCCTTTATGGCTACACCTTC. Encoded protein: CASSPGTLYGYTF. Together with reference TRBV19 and TRBJ1-2, the CDR3 gives the full variable domain: DGGITQSPKYLFRKEGQNVTLSCEQNLNHDAMYWYRQDPGQGLRLIYYSQIVNDFQKGDIAEGYSVSREKKESFPLTVTSAQKNPTAFYLCASSPGTLYGYTFGSGTRLTVV.

The chain couples TRBV2 to TRBJ2-3; the match to TRBD1 covers 11 bases. The CDR3 is made up of 16 amino acids. In germline, CDR1 is SNHLY, CDR2 FYNNEI. V lost 6 bases to trimming and J lost 4 bases; unmatched junction nucleotides: 9. CDR3 region: CASRERTGGAADTQYF. CDR3 nucleotide sequence: TGTGCCAGCAGGGAGAGGACAGGGGGCGCCGCAGATACGCAGTATTTT.

This chain links TRBV11-2 with TRBJ1-1; TRBD1 matches at 7 bases. The length of the CDR3 is 14 residues. Germline V gives CDR1 SGHAT, CDR2 FQNNGV. V gave up 5 bases and J gave up 3 bases; unmatched junction bases: 6. CDR3: CASSPTGVDTEAFF. CDR3 DNA sequence: TGTGCCAGCAGCCCCACAGGGGTGGACACTGAAGCTTTCTTT.

Details on this clone: One junction end does not reproduce the germline sequence, and a read error may be involved. J is TRBJ2-5 and V is TRBV7-7; D uncertain. This CDR3 contains 12 residues. CDR1 is SSHAT, CDR2 FNYEAQ, per germline (reference sequence). The CDR3: CASSLTQETQYF. CDR3 coding DNA: TGTGCTAGCAGCTTAACCCAAGAGACCCAGTACTTC.

This clone has just a few counts. V gene TRBV7-9 combines with J gene TRBJ2-2; D remains ambiguous. Trimming took off 2 bases at V and 6 bases at J, with 1 base between the two ends. The CDR3 totals 11 residues. Germline V CDR1 and CDR2: SEHNR, FQNEAQ (reference sequence). The CDR3 sequence is CASSLSGELFF. CDR3 sequence (DNA): TGTGCCAGCAGCTTATCCGGGGAGCTGTTTTTT.

The chain employs TRBV6-5 and TRBJ2-7; D remains unclear. Germline loops: CDR1 MNHEY, CDR2 SVGAGI. The CDR3 is 14 residues long. The ends were cut back, 2 bases at V and 0 bases at J, with 8 bases in the middle. The CDR3 loop is CASSYGPLSYEQYF. The DNA of the CDR3 is TGTGCCAGCAGTTACGGTCCTCTCTCCTACGAGCAGTACTTC.

The V and J genes are TRBV29-1 and TRBJ2-7, with a tentative D call TRBD1 (8 bases). V lost 7 bases, J lost 6 bases, and 19 bases lay in between. The germline V gene encodes CDR1 SQVTM and CDR2 ANQGSEA. The CDR3 spans 13 residues. The CDR3 here is CSATGVSGGEQYF. The CDR3, as DNA: TGCAGCGCGACAGGGGTGTCGGGGGGCGAGCAGTACTTC.

The V call is TRBV27, the J call TRBJ2-7; 7 bases map to TRBD1. From germline, CDR1 is MNHEY and CDR2 SMNVEV (reference sequence). Trimming took 5 bases from V and 0 from J; bases not matched to a gene: 10. This CDR3 region has 16 residues. The CDR3 DNA is TGTGCCAGCAGTCTCCGACAGGGACAAAGCTCCTACGAGCAGTACTTC. Its translation: CASSLRQGQSSYEQYF.